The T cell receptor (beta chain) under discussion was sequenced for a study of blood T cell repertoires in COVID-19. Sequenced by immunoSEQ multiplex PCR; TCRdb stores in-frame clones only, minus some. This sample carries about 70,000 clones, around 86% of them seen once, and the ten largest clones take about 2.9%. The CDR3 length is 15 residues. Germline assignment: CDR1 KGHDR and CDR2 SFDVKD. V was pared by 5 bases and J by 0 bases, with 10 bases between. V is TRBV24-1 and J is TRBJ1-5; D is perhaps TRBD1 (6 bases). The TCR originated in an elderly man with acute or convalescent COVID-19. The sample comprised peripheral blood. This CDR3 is CATSGTQGSNQPQHF. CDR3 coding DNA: TGTGCCACCAGTGGTACACAGGGTAGCAATCAGCCCCAGCATTTT.